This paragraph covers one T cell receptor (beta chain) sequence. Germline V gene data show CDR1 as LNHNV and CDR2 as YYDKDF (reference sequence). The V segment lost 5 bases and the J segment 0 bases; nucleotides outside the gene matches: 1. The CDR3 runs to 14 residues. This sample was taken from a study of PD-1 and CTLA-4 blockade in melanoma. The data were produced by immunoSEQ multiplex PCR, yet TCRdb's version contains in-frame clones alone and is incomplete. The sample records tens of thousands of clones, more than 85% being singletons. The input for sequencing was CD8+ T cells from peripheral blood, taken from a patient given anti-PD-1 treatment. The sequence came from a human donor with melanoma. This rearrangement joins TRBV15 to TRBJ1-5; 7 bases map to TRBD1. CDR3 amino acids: CATSRTGSNQPQHF. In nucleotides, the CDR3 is TGTGCCACCAGCCGGACAGGTAGCAATCAGCCCCAGCATTTT.